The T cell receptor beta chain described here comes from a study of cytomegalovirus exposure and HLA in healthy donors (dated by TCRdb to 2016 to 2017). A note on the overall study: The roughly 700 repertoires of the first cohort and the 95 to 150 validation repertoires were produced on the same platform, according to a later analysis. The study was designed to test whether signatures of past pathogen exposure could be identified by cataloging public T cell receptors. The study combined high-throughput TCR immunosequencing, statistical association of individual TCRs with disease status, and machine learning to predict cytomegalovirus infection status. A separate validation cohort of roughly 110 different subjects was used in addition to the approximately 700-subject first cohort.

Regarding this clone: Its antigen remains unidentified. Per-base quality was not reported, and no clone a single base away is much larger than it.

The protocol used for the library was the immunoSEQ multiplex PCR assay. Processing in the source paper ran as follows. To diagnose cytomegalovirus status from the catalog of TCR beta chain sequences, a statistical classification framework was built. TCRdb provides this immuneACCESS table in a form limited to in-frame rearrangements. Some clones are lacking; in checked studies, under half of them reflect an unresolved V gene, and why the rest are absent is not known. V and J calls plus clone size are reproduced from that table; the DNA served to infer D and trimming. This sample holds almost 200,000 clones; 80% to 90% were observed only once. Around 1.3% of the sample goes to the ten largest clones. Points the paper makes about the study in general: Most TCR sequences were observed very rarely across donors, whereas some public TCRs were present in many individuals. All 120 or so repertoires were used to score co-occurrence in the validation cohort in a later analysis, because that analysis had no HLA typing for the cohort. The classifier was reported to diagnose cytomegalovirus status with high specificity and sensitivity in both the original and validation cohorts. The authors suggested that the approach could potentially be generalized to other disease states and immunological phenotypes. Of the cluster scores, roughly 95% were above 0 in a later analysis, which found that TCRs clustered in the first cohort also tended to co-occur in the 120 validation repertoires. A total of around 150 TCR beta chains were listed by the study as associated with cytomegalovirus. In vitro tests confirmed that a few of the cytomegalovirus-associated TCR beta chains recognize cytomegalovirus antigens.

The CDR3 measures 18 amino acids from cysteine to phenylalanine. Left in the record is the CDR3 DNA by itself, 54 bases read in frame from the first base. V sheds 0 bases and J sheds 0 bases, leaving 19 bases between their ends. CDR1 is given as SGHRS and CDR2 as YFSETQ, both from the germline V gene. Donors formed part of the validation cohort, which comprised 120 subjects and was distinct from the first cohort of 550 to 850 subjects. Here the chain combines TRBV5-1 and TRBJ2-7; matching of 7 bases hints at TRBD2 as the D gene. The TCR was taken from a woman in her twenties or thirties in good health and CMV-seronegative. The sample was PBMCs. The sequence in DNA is TGCGCCAGCAGCTTGGCCGGGGGAGGGACACCGAGCTCCTACGAGCAGTACTTC. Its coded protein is CASSLAGGGTPSSYEQYF.